A selection of T cell receptor beta chains follows, all from one sample in a study of cytomegalovirus exposure and HLA in healthy donors. Method: immunoSEQ multiplex PCR; TCRdb's copy keeps in-frame clones and lacks some. The sample carries about 200,000 clones, about 80% recorded once. The sequenced sample was PBMCs. These receptors were obtained from a man aged 40-50 years in good health and CMV-seropositive. The CDR3 runs from the conserved cysteine through the conserved F or W. The order of the fields is D gene, clone size, V gene, J gene, CDR3 length, CDR3 protein, CDR3 DNA. A D gene is named only where the DNA matches it firmly. Clone size, where shown, is once, few, many, or a class for clones that have expanded.

>TRBD1|-|TRBV28|TRBJ1-5|16
CASSAPRGFGNQPQHF
TGTGCCAGCAGTGCGCCCAGGGGGTTCGGCAATCAGCCCCAGCATTTT
>TRBD2|-|TRBV10-2|TRBJ2-7|14
CASRWTSGPYEQYF
TGCGCCAGCAGGTGGACTAGCGGGCCCTACGAGCAGTACTTC
>TRBD2|-|TRBV27|TRBJ2-1|15
CASSLAGGPYNEQFF
TGTGCCAGCAGTCTAGCGGGAGGGCCATACAATGAGCAGTTCTTC
>-|-|TRBV7-9|TRBJ2-2|15
CASSPRGTETGELFF
TGTGCCAGCAGCCCACGGGGGACAGAGACCGGGGAGCTGTTTTTT
>-|-|TRBV6-5|TRBJ2-7|15
CASGYPRGTSYEQYF
TGTGCCAGCGGTTACCCCAGGGGAACGTCCTACGAGCAGTACTTC
>-|-|TRBV19|TRBJ2-7|14
CASSRTTGGYEQYF
TGTGCCAGTAGTAGAACAACCGGGGGCTACGAGCAGTACTTC
>TRBD2|-|TRBV7-7|TRBJ2-3|16
CASSLGSSGGADTQYF
TGTGCCAGCAGCTTAGGTAGTAGCGGGGGGGCAGATACGCAGTATTTT
>-|-|TRBV7-7|TRBJ2-2|17
CASSLRGREWLRGELFF
TGTGCCAGCAGCTTGCGGGGGCGGGAGTGGCTGAGGGGGGAGCTGTTTTTT
>-|-|TRBV11-2|TRBJ1-1|14
CASSLGRKNTEAFF
TGTGCCAGCAGCTTAGGCAGAAAGAACACTGAAGCTTTCTTT
>-|-|TRBV9|TRBJ2-3|14
CASSSPEVPDTQYF
TGTGCCAGCAGCTCACCGGAGGTACCAGATACGCAGTATTTT
>TRBD1|once|TRBV5-1|TRBJ2-7|16
CASSLLQTGGKNEQYF
TGCGCCAGCAGCCTTCTTCAAACAGGGGGCAAGAACGAGCAGTACTTC
>-|-|TRBV28|TRBJ1-2|12
CASSPVRWGYTF
TGTGCCAGCAGCCCGGTCCGCTGGGGCTACACCTTC
>-|-|TRBV28|TRBJ2-7|16
CASSLQAQTSSYEQYF
TGTGCCAGCAGTTTACAGGCTCAGACTAGCTCCTACGAGCAGTACTTC
>-|-|TRBV23-1|TRBJ1-5|15
CASLSPRQADQPQHF
TGCGCCAGCCTTTCGCCAAGACAGGCCGATCAGCCCCAGCATTTT
>-|-|TRBV5-6|TRBJ1-2|13
CASSSVMSYGYTF
TGTGCCAGCAGCTCCGTAATGAGCTATGGCTACACCTTC
>-|-|TRBV28|TRBJ1-2|14
CASSLTGYGYGYTF
TGTGCCAGCAGTTTAACGGGGTACGGCTATGGCTACACCTTC
>TRBD1|-|TRBV2|TRBJ2-1|13
CASVGPGGNEQFF
TGTGCCAGCGTGGGACCAGGGGGCAATGAGCAGTTCTTC
>-|-|TRBV5-6|TRBJ1-3|13
CASSPGPGNTIYF
TGTGCCAGCAGCCCCGGTCCTGGAAACACCATATATTTT
>-|-|TRBV18|TRBJ2-5|17
CASSPGLTGRREETQYF
TGTGCCAGCTCCCCTGGGCTCACCGGGCGGCGGGAAGAGACCCAGTACTTC
>-|-|TRBV7-2|TRBJ2-5|13
CASSLVSKETQYF
TGTGCCAGCAGCTTAGTTAGTAAAGAGACCCAGTACTTC
>-|-|TRBV4-2|TRBJ2-6|16
CASSQVGASGANVLTF
TGTGCCAGCAGCCAAGTGGGGGCCTCTGGGGCCAACGTCCTGACTTTC
>-|once|TRBV7-3|TRBJ1-2|16
CASSGAGVRVHYGYTF
TGTGCCAGCAGCGGGGCGGGGGTCAGGGTGCACTATGGCTACACCTTC
>-|-|TRBV12-5|TRBJ2-2|16
CASGLSETGLTGGAVF
TGTGCTAGTGGTTTGTCCGAGACAGGGCTTACCGGGGGAGCTGTTTTT
>TRBD2|-|TRBV7-2|TRBJ2-5|17
CASSLQGPAGPQETQYF
TGTGCCAGCAGCTTACAGGGACCAGCGGGACCCCAAGAGACCCAGTACTTC
>TRBD2|-|TRBV6-1|TRBJ2-3|13
CANGLEVGDTQYF
TGTGCCAACGGACTAGAGGTCGGAGATACGCAGTATTTT
>-|-|TRBV29-1|TRBJ1-5|17
CSVERRSKGACQSAQHF
TGCAGCGTTGAGAGGCGTTCGAAGGGAGCCTGCCAATCAGCCCAGCATTTT
>-|-|TRBV6-7|TRBJ2-5|12
CASSGGEETQYF
TGTGCCAGCAGTGGAGGGGAAGAGACCCAGTACTTC
>TRBD1|-|TRBV11-3|TRBJ2-7|13
CASSSGQGYEQYF
TGTGCCAGCAGCTCAGGACAGGGATACGAGCAGTACTTC
>-|-|TRBV7-2|TRBJ1-1|16
CASRVFVGARNTEAFF
TGTGCCAGCAGAGTCTTCGTGGGGGCCAGGAACACTGAAGCTTTCTTT
>-|-|TRBV7-6|TRBJ2-7|15
CASSSAPGTNYEQYF
TGTGCCAGCAGCTCCGCGCCGGGGACAAATTACGAGCAGTACTTC
>-|once|TRBV19|TRBJ2-7|14
CASAQDGEPYEQYF
TGTGCCAGCGCCCAGGACGGGGAACCCTACGAGCAGTACTTC
>-|-|TRBV9|TRBJ2-1|15
CASSVGQGSYNEQFF
TGTGCCAGCAGCGTAGGACAAGGTTCCTACAATGAGCAGTTCTTC
>TRBD2|few|TRBV9|TRBJ2-3|17
CASSVVGFAGGTDTQYF
TGTGCCAGCAGCGTAGTCGGTTTCGCGGGGGGAACAGATACGCAGTATTTT
>-|-|TRBV5-1|TRBJ2-6|14
CASSDRSGANVLTF
TGCGCCAGTTCGGACAGATCTGGGGCCAACGTCCTGACTTTC
>TRBD1|-|TRBV4-1|TRBJ2-7|14
CASSLTGTVREQYF
TGCGCCAGCAGCCTAACCGGGACAGTTCGCGAGCAGTACTTC
>TRBD1|-|TRBV4-1|TRBJ2-5|15
CASSQDGTGDETQYF
TGCGCCAGCAGCCAAGATGGGACAGGGGACGAGACCCAGTACTTC
>-|-|TRBV14|TRBJ2-7|22
CASSYGTGRRAGPSHLAYEQYF
TGTGCCAGCAGCTATGGTACAGGGAGACGAGCGGGACCTTCCCACCTCGCCTACGAGCAGTACTTC
>TRBD1|-|TRBV29-1|TRBJ2-7|14
CSVASGQATYEQYF
TGCAGCGTTGCTTCGGGACAGGCCACCTACGAGCAGTACTTC
>TRBD1|-|TRBV5-1|TRBJ2-7|15
CASKPGTGNSYEQYF
TGCGCCAGCAAACCGGGGACAGGGAATTCCTACGAGCAGTACTTC
>TRBD1|once|TRBV6-6|TRBJ1-3|15
CASSRGQGAGNTIYF
TGTGCCAGCAGTCGCGGACAGGGGGCTGGAAACACCATATATTTT
>-|-|TRBV7-6|TRBJ1-1|15
CASSPRASGNTEAFF
TGTGCCAGCAGCCCGCGGGCCTCAGGGAACACTGAAGCTTTCTTT
>TRBD1|-|TRBV5-6|TRBJ1-2|14
CASSLWQGAYGYTF
TGTGCCAGCAGCTTGTGGCAGGGGGCCTATGGCTACACCTTC
>TRBD2|-|TRBV4-2|TRBJ2-3|15
CASSQPGLASDTQYF
TGTGCCAGCAGCCAACCGGGACTAGCGTCAGATACGCAGTATTTT
>TRBD2|-|TRBV7-6|TRBJ2-3|16
CASSPRTSVVADTQYF
TGTGCCAGCAGCCCCCGGACTAGCGTTGTGGCAGATACGCAGTATTTT
>-|-|TRBV11-2|TRBJ2-3|16
CASSPLTRRITDTQYF
TGTGCCAGCAGCCCATTGACTAGAAGGATCACAGATACGCAGTATTTT
>TRBD2|-|TRBV10-3|TRBJ2-2|16
CAISASGTTNTGELFF
TGTGCCATCTCGGCTAGCGGGACTACTAACACCGGGGAGCTGTTTTTT
>TRBD1|-|TRBV5-1|TRBJ2-1|16
CASSSMGQGRINEQFF
TGCGCCAGCAGCAGTATGGGACAGGGTCGGATTAATGAGCAGTTCTTC
>-|-|TRBV6-1|TRBJ2-7|13
CASISGSSYEQYF
TGTGCCAGCATCTCAGGTTCCTCCTACGAGCAGTACTTC
>TRBD1|once|TRBV4-2|TRBJ1-6|18
CASSQDGDRVGDNSPLHF
TGTGCCAGCAGCCAAGATGGGGACAGGGTAGGGGATAATTCACCCCTCCACTTT
>-|-|TRBV6-1|TRBJ1-4|14
CASSRRGAEEKLFF
TGTGCCAGCAGCCGCCGGGGGGCTGAAGAAAAACTGTTTTTT
>TRBD2|once|TRBV5-6|TRBJ2-1|16
CASSLWASGSQGEQFF
TGTGCCAGCAGCTTGTGGGCTAGCGGGAGCCAGGGTGAGCAGTTCTTC
>-|few|TRBV6-4|TRBJ2-6|14
CASSPGSGANVLTF
TGTGCCAGCAGTCCAGGGTCTGGGGCCAACGTCCTGACTTTC
>TRBD1|-|TRBV19|TRBJ2-5|14
CASTGTGGQETQYF
TGTGCCAGTACCGGGACAGGGGGCCAAGAGACCCAGTACTTC